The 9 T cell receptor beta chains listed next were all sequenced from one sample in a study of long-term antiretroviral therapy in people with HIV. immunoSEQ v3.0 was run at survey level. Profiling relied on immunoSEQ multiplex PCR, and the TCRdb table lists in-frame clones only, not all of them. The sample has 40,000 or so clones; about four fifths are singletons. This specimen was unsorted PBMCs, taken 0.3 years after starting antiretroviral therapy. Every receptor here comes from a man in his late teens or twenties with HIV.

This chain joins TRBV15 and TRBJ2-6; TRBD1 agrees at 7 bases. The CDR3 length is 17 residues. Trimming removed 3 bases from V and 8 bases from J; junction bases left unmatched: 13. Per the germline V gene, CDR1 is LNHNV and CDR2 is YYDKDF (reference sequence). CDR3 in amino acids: CATSRSIGTDSSNVLTF. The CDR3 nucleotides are TGTGCCACCAGCAGGTCAATTGGGACAGACTCGTCCAACGTCCTGACTTTC.

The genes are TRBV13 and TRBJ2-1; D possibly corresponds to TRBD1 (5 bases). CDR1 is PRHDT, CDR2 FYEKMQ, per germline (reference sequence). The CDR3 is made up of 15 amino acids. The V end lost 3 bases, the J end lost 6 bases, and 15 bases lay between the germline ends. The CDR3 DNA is TGTGCCAGCAGCTTCGGGCACAGGCTTGGCAATGAGCAGTTCTTC. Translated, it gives CASSFGHRLGNEQFF. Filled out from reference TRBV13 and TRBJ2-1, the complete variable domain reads AAGVIQSPRHLIKEKRETATLKCYPIPRHDTVYWYQQGPGQDPQFLISFYEKMQSDKGSIPDRFSAQQFSDYHSELNMSSLELGDSALYFCASSFGHRLGNEQFFGPGTRLTVL.

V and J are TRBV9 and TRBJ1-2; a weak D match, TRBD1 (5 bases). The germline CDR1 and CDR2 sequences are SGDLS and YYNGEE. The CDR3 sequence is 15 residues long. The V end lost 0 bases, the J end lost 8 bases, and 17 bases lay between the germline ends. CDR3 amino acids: CASSVGQGGFEGYTF. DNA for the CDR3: TGTGCCAGCAGCGTAGGTCAGGGAGGGTTCGAGGGCTACACCTTC. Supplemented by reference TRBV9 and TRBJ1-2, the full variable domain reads DSGVTQTPKHLITATGQRVTLRCSPRSGDLSVYWYQQSLDQGLQFLIQYYNGEERAKGNILERFSAQQFPDLHSELNLSSLELGDSALYFCASSVGQGGFEGYTFGSGTRLTVV.

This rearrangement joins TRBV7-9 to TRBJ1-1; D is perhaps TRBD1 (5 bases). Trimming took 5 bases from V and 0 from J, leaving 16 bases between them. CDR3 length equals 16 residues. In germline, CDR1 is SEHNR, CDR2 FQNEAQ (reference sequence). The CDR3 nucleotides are TGTGCCAGCAGCCCCGCGATGACAGCATTGAACACTGAAGCTTTCTTT. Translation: CASSPAMTALNTEAFF. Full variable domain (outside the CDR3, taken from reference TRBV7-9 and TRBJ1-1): DTGVSQNPRHKITKRGQNVTFRCDPISEHNRLYWYRQTLGQGPEFLTYFQNEAQLEKSRLLSDRFSAERPKGSFSTLEIQRTEQGDSAMYLCASSPAMTALNTEAFFGQGTRLTVV.

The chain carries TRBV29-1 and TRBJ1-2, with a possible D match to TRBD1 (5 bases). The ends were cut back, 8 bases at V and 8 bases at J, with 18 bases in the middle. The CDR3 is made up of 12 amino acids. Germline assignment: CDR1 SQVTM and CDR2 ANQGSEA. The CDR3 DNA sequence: TGCAGCTCCTCCTCTGGGGGTAGCGGCTACACCTTC. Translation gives CSSSSGGSGYTF.

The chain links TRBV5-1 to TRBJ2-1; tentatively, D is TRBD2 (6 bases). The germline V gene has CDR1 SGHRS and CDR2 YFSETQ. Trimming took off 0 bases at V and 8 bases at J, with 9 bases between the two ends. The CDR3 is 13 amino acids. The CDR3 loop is CASSLVRGYEQFF. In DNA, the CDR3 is TGCGCCAGCAGCTTGGTGCGGGGCTATGAGCAGTTCTTC.

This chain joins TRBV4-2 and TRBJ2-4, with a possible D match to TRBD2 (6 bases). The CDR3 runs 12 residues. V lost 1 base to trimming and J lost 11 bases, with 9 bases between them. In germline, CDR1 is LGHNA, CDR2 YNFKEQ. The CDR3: CASSQGWEVQYF. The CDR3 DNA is TGTGCCAGCAGCCAAGGCTGGGAGGTTCAGTACTTC.

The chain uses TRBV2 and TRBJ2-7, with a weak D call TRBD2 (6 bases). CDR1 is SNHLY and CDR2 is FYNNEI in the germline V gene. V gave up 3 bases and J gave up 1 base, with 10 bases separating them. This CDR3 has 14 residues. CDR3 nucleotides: TGTGCCAGCAGTGACCTGGGGACTTCCTACGAGCAGTACTTC. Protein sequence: CASSDLGTSYEQYF.

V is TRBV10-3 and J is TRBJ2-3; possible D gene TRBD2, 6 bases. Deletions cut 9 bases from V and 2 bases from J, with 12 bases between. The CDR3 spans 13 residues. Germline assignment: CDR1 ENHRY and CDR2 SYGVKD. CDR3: CAMGTDDTDTQYF. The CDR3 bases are TGTGCCATGGGGACTGATGACACAGATACGCAGTATTTT.